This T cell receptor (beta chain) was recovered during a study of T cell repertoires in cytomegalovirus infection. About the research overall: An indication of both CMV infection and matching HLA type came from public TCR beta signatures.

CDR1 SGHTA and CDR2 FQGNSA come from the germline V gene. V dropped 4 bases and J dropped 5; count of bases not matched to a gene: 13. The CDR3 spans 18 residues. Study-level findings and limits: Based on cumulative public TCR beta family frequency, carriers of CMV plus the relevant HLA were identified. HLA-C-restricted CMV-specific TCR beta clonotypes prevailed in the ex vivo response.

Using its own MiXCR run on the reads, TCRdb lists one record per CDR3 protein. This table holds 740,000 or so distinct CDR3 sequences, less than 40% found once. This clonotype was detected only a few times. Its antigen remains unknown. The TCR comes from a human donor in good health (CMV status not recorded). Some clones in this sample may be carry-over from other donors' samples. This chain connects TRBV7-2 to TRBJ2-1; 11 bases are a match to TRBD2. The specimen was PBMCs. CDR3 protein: CASSSWNKPGLADNEQFF. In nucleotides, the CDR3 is TGTGCCAGCAGCTCATGGAACAAACCGGGACTAGCGGACAATGAGCAGTTCTTC.